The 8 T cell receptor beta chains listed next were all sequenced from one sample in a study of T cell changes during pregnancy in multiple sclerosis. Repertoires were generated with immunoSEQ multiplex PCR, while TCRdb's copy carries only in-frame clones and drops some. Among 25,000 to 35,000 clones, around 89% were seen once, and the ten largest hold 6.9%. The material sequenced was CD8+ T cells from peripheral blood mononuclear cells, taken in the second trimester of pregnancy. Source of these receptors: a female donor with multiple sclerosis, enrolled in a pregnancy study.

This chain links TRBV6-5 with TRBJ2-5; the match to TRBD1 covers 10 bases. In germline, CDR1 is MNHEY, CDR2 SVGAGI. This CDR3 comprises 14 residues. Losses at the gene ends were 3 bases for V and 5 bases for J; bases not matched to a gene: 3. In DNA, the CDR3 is TGTGCCAGCAGTTATATGGGACAGGGGGAGACCCAGTACTTC. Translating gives CASSYMGQGETQYF.

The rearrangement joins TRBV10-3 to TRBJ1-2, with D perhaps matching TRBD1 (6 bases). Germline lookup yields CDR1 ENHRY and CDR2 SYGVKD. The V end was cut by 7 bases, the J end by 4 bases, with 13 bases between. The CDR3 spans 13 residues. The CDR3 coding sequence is TGTGCCATCAAATTACAGGGAAGCTATGGCTACACCTTC. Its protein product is CAIKLQGSYGYTF.

The CDR3 spells CASSPRGSGLYEQYF. The CDR3 bases are TGTGCCAGCAGTCCCCGTGGTAGCGGACTCTACGAGCAGTACTTC. The chain has TRBV2 and TRBJ2-7, with D perhaps TRBD2 (6 bases). This CDR3 spans 15 amino acids. The V gene's germline CDR1 is SNHLY and CDR2 FYNNEI. Trimming removed 5 bases at V and 3 bases at J, with 17 bases between.

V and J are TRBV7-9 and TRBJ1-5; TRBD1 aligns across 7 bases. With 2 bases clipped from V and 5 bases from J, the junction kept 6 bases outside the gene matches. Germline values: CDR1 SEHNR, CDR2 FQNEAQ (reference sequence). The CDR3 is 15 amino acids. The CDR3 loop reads CASSLSWDRDQPQHF. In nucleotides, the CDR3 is TGTGCCAGCAGCTTATCATGGGACAGAGATCAGCCCCAGCATTTT.

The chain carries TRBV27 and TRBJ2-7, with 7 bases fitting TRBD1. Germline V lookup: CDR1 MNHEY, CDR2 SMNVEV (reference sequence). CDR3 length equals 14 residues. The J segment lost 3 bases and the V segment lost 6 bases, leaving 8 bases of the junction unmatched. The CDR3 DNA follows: TGTGCCAGCAGAGACGGGACAGCCAACTACGAGCAGTACTTC. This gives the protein CASRDGTANYEQYF.

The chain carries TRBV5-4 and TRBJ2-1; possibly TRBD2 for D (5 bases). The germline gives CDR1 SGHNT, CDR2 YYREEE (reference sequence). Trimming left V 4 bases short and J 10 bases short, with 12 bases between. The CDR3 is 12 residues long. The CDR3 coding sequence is TGTGCCAGCAGCGGAGGCTCCGGCGAGCAGTTCTTC. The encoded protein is CASSGGSGEQFF.

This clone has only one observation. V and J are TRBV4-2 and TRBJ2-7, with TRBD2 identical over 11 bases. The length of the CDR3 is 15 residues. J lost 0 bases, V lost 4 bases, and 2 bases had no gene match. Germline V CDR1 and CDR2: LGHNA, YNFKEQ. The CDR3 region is CASSPGTSGSYEQYF. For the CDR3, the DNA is TGTGCCAGCAGCCCCGGGACTAGCGGCTCCTACGAGCAGTACTTC.

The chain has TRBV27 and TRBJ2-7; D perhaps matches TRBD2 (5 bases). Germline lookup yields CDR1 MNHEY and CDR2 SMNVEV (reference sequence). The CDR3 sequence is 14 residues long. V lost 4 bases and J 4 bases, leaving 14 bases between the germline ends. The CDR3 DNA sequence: TGTGCCAGCAGTTCCTCGGGGAACGGTTACGAGCAGTACTTC. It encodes CASSSSGNGYEQYF.